Each of the 4 T cell receptor beta chains below was sequenced from the same sample in a study of PD-1 blockade in mismatch repair-deficient tumors. Profiled with immunoSEQ multiplex PCR; TCRdb holds only in-frame clones, not every one. The profile covers 35,000 to 40,000 clones, with roughly 83% appearing a single time and 22% taken by the ten largest. The material was peripheral blood, obtained 4 weeks after starting pembrolizumab. Every receptor here comes from an adult with mismatch repair-deficient cancer.

This sequence joins TRBV14 and TRBJ2-3; 11 bases map to TRBD1. V was pared by 2 bases and J by 11 bases, with 3 bases of the junction left unmatched. The CDR3 is made up of 13 amino acids. CDR1 and CDR2 from the germline V gene are SGHDN and FVKESK. DNA for the CDR3: TGTGCCAGCAGCCAACGGGGACAGGGGGTGCAGTATTTT. This codes for CASSQRGQGVQYF. The full variable domain, in which reference TRBV14 and TRBJ2-3 provide the parts outside the CDR3, is EAGVTQFPSHSVIEKGQTVTLRCDPISGHDNLYWYRRVMGKEIKFLLHFVKESKQDESGMPNNRFLAERTGGTYSTLKVQPAELEDSGVYFCASSQRGQGVQYFGPGTRLTVL.

The J gene is TRBJ2-7, the V gene TRBV13; no firm D call. The CDR3 has 13 residues. V was trimmed by 5 bases and J by 2 bases, leaving 10 bases between them. Germline lookup yields CDR1 PRHDT and CDR2 FYEKMQ (reference sequence). The CDR3 DNA follows: TGTGCCAGCAGCCTCGGGCCAGCCTACGAGCAGTACTTC. Residues: CASSLGPAYEQYF.

This chain joins TRBV7-2 and TRBJ2-5, with TRBD1 matching over 7 bases. CDR3 size: 14 residues. From germline, CDR1 is SGHTA and CDR2 FQGNSA. V shed 1 base and J 4 bases; nucleotides not matched to a gene: 3. As DNA, the CDR3 is TGTGCCAGCAGCTTAGTTTACAGGGGAGAGACCCAGTACTTC. It codes for CASSLVYRGETQYF. Using reference TRBV7-2 and TRBJ2-5 for the parts outside the CDR3, the full variable domain is GAGVSQSPSNKVTEKGKDVELRCDPISGHTALYWYRQSLGQGLEFLIYFQGNSAPDKSGLPSDRFSAERTGGSVSTLTIQRTQQEDSAVYLCASSLVYRGETQYFGPGTRLLVL.

J is TRBJ2-5 and V is TRBV30; the D is unclear. The CDR3 spans 12 residues. Trimming took off 3 bases at V and 5 bases at J, with 10 bases between the two ends. Germline loops: CDR1 GTSNPN, CDR2 SVGIG (reference sequence). The CDR3 region is CAWSADRETQYF. For the CDR3, the DNA is TGTGCCTGGAGCGCCGACCGGGAGACCCAGTACTTC.